This entry is about one T cell receptor beta chain. The antigen remains undetermined. This entry belongs to a study of shared clonotypes between healthy human individuals. Overall study findings and caveats: In the sorted subsets, rarefaction showed sequencing was incomplete despite large depth.

Profiled with immunoSEQ multiplex PCR; TCRdb holds only in-frame clones, not every one. The table shows about 580,000 clones, with about 98% occurring only once. V lost 1 base and J lost 3, with 10 bases in between. The CDR3 runs 14 residues. Per germline, CDR1 LGHNA and CDR2 YSLEER. Naive CD8 cells lacked CD45RO, underwent positive selection for CCR7 and left out terminally differentiated effector memory CD45RA+ cells. The sample consisted of naive CD8+ T cells sorted from blood. The chain combines TRBV4-3 with TRBJ2-7, with D maybe TRBD1 (5 bases). This clonotype was obtained from a man aged 25 to 45 in good health. CDR3 in amino acids: CASSQGTRDYEQYF. Here the CDR3 DNA reads TGCGCCAGCAGCCAAGGGACCAGGGACTACGAGCAGTACTTC.